The clone carrying this TCR beta chain has at least ten counts. The sample comes from a study of regulatory T cells in long-lasting Graves disease. To make TCR beta libraries, researchers used iRepertoire HTBI primers and Arm-PCR of CDR3 regions. MiXCR, applied by TCRdb to the multiplex PCR reads, yields one record per CDR3 protein. This table has 450,000 to 700,000 distinct CDR3 sequences, roughly 12% appearing once. The time point: newly diagnosed GD, antithyroid drugs for less than 3 months. Extracted PBMC RNA gave rise to the TCR library. The sample was also reused in another study, on T cells in Graves' hyperthyroidism and ophthalmopathy.

Source: peripheral blood mononuclear cells (PBMCs), taken at new diagnosis, from a patient treated with antithyroid drugs. The receptor was derived from a man aged 25-40 years with Graves disease.

The CDR3 protein is CASSPAWGAGELFF. The DNA for the CDR3 is TGTGCCAGCAGTCCCGCTTGGGGGGCCGGGGAGCTGTTTTTT. This chain links TRBV12-3 or TRBV12-4 with TRBJ2-2; tentative D call: TRBD2 (6 bases). With 5 bases removed from V and 6 bases from J, the gap between germline ends came to 13 bases. The CDR3 loop spans 14 amino acids.